This T cell receptor (beta chain) was sequenced in a study of tumor-infiltrating lymphocytes in primary liver carcinoma. V lost 2 bases to trimming and J lost 2 bases, with 6 bases between them. Germline V gene data show CDR1 as MNHEY and CDR2 as SVGEGT. CDR3 size: 13 residues. This clonotype was observed once. Its antigen is undetermined. Total RNA amounting to roughly 450 ng was the source from which TCR beta cDNA was made with a constant-region primer. ARM-PCR, slightly modified, supplied the TCR beta libraries through three nested multiplex PCR rounds. PCR rounds one and two used TRBV1-TRBV30 forward primers with a C-beta reverse primer for around 11 cycles each. TCRdb fed the multiplex PCR reads into MiXCR, producing one record per CDR3 protein. The sample shows around 330,000 distinct CDR3 sequences, 65% of them seen only once. It was unsorted whole blood that yielded blood RNA, and germline DNA was also extracted. Enrolled patients were chronically infected with HBV and treatment-naive.

Findings of the study overall: Bulk unsorted samples prevented comparison of CD4+ and CD8+ repertoires. Blood fell significantly below tumors in its top-250-clone fraction (p = 0.039).

The chain links TRBV6-2 or TRBV6-3 to TRBJ1-2; D is unclear. Sequenced sample: peripheral blood. The clonotype originates from a man in his forties with primary liver carcinoma and hepatitis B virus infection. In nucleotides, the CDR3 is TGTGCCAGCAGTTACGAAGGAAACTATGGCTACACCTTC. As protein: CASSYEGNYGYTF.